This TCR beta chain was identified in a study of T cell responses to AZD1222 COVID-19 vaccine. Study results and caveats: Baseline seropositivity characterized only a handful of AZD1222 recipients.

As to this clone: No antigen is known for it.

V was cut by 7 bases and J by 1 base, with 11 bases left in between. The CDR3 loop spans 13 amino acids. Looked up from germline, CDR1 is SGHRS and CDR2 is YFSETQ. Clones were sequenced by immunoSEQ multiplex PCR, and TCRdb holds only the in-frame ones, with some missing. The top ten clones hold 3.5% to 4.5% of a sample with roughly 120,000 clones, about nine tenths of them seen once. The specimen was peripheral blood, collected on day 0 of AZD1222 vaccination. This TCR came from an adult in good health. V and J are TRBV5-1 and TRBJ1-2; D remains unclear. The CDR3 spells CASARRDNYGYTF. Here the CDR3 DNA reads TGCGCCAGCGCACGGAGGGATAACTATGGCTACACCTTC.